In its sample, the clone carrying this T cell receptor (beta chain) was seen many times. The target antigen is unknown. The data originate from a study of T cell repertoires in cytomegalovirus infection. Background on the study: An indication of both CMV infection and matching HLA type came from public TCR beta signatures.

Study-wide results and limits: Totalled public TCR beta family frequency picked out people who carried CMV plus the relevant HLA. Within the response measured ex vivo, HLA-C-restricted CMV-specific TCR beta clonotypes were dominant.

TCRdb recomputed calls from the reads with MiXCR, one row per CDR3 protein. Of 680,000 or so distinct CDR3 sequences detected, 35% to 45% appear once; the ten largest clones hold under 3%. This CDR3 is 14 amino acids long. The germline V and J ends were trimmed by 0 bases and 1 base, with 6 bases remaining between them. The germline V gene has CDR1 SGHTA and CDR2 FQGNSA. This chain links TRBV7-2 with TRBJ1-1; D unresolved. Specimen: PBMCs. The sequence derives from a human donor in good health (CMV status not recorded). Some clones in this sample may be carry-over from other donors' samples. In DNA, the CDR3 is TGTGCCAGCAGCTTAGCTTTCGGGAACACTGAAGCTTTCTTT. Its protein is CASSLAFGNTEAFF.